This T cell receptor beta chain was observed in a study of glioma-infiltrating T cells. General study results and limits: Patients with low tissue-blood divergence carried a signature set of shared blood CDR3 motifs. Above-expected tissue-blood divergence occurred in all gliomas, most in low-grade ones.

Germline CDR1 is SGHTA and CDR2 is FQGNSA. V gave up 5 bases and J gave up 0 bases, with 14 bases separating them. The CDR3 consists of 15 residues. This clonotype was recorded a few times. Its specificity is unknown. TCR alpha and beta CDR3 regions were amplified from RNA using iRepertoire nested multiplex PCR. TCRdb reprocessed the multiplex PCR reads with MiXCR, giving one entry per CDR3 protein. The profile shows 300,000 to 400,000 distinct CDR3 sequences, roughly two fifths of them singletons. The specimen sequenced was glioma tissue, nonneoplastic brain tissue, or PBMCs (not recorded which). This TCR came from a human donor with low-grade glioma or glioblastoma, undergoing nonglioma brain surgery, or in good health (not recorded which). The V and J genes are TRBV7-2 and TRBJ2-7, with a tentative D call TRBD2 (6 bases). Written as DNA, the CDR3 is TGTGCCAGCAGCCCATACCAGCGGGCCTCCTACGAGCAGTACTTC. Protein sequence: CASSPYQRASYEQYF.